This TCR beta chain was observed in a study of blood T cell repertoires in COVID-19. For the study at large: Samples came from the United States, Italy and Spain, spanning acute and convalescent COVID-19. Sources were T cells, B-cell-depleted T cells, or PBMCs; the material itself was cDNA or gDNA.

In the authors' workflow: Reference gene primer amplification in the assay estimated nucleated cell counts. TCRdb's table, derived via immunoSEQ multiplex PCR, lists solely in-frame clones and lacks some. The V and J calls and clone size were taken over from that table, and D and trimming were inferred from the DNA. The data show 170,000 or so clones, about 79% seen once. J was trimmed by 4 bases and V by 4 bases; bases with no gene match: 10. Germline V gene lookup returns CDR1 SGHKS and CDR2 YYEKEE (reference sequence). The CDR3 covers 16 residues. V gene TRBV5-5 combines with J gene TRBJ2-5; TRBD1 matches at 10 bases. The clonotype was recovered from a woman aged 70-85 years with acute or convalescent COVID-19. Sequences were obtained from peripheral blood. This CDR3 is CASSDLRQGAGETQYF. The CDR3 DNA reads as TGTGCCAGCAGCGATCTCCGACAGGGGGCTGGAGAGACCCAGTACTTC. The complete variable domain, with remaining parts taken from reference TRBV5-5 and TRBJ2-5, reads DAGVTQSPTHLIKTRGQQVTLRCSPISGHKSVSWYQQVLGQGPQFIFQYYEKEERGRGNFPDRFSARQFPNYSSELNVNALLLGDSALYLCASSDLRQGAGETQYFGPGTRLLVL.